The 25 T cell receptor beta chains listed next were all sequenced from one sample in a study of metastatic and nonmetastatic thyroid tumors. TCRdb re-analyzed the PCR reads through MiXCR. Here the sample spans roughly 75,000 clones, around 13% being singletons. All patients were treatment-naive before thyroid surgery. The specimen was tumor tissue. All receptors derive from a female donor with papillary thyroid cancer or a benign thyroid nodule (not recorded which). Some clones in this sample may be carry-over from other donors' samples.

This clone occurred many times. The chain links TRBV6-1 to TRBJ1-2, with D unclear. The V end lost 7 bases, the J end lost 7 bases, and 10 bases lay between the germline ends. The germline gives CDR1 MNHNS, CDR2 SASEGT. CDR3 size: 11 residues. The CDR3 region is CASTVVGGYTF. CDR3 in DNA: TGTGCCAGCACAGTGGTGGGTGGCTACACCTTC.

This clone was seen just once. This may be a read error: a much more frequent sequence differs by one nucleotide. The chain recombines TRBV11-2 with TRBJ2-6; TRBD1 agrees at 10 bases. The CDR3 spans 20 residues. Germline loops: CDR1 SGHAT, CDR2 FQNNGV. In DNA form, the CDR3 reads TGCGCCAGCAGCTTATCCCCGACAGGGGGCGTAAGGTCCGGGGCCAACGTCCTGACTTTC. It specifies CASSLSPTGGVRSGANVLTF.

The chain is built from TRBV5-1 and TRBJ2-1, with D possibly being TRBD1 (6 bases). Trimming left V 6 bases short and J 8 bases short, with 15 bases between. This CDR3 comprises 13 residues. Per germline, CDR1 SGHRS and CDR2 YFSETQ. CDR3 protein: CASNKYRADEQFF. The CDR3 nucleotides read TGCGCCAGCAATAAATACAGGGCGGATGAGCAGTTCTTC.

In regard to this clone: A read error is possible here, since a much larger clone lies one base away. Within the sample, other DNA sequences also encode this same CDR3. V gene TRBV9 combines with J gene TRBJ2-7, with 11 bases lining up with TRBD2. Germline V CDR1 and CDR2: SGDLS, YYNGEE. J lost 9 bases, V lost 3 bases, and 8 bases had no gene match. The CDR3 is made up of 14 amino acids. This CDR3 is CASSASGTSGGQYF. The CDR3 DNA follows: TGTGCCAGCAGCGCCTCCGGGACTAGCGGAGGGCAGTACTTC.

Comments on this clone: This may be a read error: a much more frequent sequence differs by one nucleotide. The CDR3 nucleotides read TGCAGTGCCTTTATACAGGGTTTCCACGAGCGGTACTTC. Protein: CSAFIQGFHERYF. V is TRBV20-1 and J is TRBJ2-7; D may be TRBD1 (6 bases). Germline lookup yields CDR1 DFQATT and CDR2 SNEGSKA (reference sequence). The CDR3 totals 13 residues.

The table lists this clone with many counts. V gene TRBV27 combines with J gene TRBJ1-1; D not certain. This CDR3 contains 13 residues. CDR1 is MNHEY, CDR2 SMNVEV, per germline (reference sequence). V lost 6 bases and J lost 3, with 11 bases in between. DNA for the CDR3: TGTGCCAGCAGGGGATGGAGGTACACTGAAGCTTTCTTT. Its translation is CASRGWRYTEAFF.

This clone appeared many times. The DNA of the CDR3 is TGTGCCATCAGTTTGCCGGGACTAGTTTCCAATGAGCAGTTCTTC. Translating gives CAISLPGLVSNEQFF. The chain links TRBV10-3 to TRBJ2-1; 8 nucleotides align to TRBD2. The CDR3 covers 15 residues. With V trimmed by 5 bases and J by 6 bases, 9 bases remained unmatched. Germline loops: CDR1 ENHRY, CDR2 SYGVKD.

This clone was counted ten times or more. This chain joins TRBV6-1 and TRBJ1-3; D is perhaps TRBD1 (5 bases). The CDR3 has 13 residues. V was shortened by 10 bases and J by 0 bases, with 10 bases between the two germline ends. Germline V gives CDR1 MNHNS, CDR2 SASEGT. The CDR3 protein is CAIIGGSGNTIYF. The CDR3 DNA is TGTGCCATAATCGGGGGCTCTGGAAACACCATATATTTT.

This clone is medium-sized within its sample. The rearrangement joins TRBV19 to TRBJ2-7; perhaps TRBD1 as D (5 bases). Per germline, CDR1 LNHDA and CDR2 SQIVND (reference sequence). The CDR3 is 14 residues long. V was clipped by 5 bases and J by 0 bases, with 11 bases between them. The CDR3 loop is CASSWGRGSYEQYF. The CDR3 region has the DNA TGTGCCAGTAGTTGGGGCCGCGGCTCCTACGAGCAGTACTTC.

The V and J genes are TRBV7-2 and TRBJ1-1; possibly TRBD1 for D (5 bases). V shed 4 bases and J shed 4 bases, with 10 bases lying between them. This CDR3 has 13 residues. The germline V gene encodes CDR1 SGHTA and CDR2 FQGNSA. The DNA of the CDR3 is TGTGCCAGCAGCTGGACATGGGGCACTGAAGCTTTCTTT. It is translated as CASSWTWGTEAFF.

This CDR3 reads CASSRSADTQYF. The CDR3 nucleotides read TGCGCCAGCAGCAGAAGTGCAGATACGCAGTATTTT. This chain links TRBV5-1 with TRBJ2-3; the D is unclear. V dropped 4 bases and J dropped 4 bases, with 7 bases sitting between them. The CDR3 has 12 amino acids. Germline assignment: CDR1 SGHRS and CDR2 YFSETQ.

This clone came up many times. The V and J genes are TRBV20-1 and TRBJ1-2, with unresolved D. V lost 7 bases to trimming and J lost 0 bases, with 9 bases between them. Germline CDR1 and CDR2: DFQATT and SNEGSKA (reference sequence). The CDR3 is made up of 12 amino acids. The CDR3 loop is CSGAGANYGYTF. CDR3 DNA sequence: TGCAGTGGAGCAGGAGCTAACTATGGCTACACCTTC.

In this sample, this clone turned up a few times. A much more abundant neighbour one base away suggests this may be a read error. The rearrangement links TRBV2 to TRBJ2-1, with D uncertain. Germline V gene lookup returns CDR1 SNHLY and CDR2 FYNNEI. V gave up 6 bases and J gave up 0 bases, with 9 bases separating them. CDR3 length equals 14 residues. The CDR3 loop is CASRFSISYNEQFF. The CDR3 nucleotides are TGTGCCAGCAGGTTTTCAATCTCCTACAATGAGCAGTTCTTC.

The CDR3 spells CASRQQQHQPQHF. The CDR3 DNA sequence: TGTGCCAGCAGACAACAGCAACATCAGCCCCAGCATTTT. The gene calls are TRBV12-3 or TRBV12-4 and TRBJ1-5; D is unresolved. Between the trimmed V and J ends, which lost 6 bases and 5 bases, there was a span of 11 bases. The CDR3 is 13 residues long.

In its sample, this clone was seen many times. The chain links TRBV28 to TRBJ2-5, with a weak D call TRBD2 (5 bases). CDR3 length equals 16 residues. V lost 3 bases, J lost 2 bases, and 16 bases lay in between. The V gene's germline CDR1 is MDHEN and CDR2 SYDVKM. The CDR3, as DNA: TGTGCCAGCAGTTTGGGGAGCGGTGAAGGGCAAGAGACCCAGTACTTC. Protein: CASSLGSGEGQETQYF.

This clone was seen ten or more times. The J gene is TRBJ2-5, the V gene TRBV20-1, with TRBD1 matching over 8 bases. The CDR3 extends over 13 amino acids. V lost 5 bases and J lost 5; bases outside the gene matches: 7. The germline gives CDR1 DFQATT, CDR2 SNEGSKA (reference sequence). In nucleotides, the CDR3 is TGCAGTGCTGATCCAGGGGGCGCGGAGACCCAGTACTTC. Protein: CSADPGGAETQYF.

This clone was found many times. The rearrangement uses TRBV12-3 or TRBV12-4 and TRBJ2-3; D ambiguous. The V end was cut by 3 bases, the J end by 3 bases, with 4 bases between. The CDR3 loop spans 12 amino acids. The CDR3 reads CASSFRTDTQYF. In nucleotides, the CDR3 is TGTGCCAGCAGTTTTAGGACAGATACGCAGTATTTT.

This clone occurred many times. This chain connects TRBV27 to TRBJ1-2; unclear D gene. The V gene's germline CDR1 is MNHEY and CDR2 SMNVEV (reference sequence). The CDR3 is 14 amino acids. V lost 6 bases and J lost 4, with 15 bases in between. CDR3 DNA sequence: TGTGCCAGCAGGCCCCGAGGGCTTCTCTATGGCTACACCTTC. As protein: CASRPRGLLYGYTF.

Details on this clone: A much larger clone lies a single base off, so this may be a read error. CDR3 sequence reads: CASSFLVGTEATQYF. The DNA of the CDR3 is TGTGCCAGCAGCTTTTTGGTAGGGACAGAGGCGACCCAGTACTTC. The chain has TRBV5-5 and TRBJ2-5, with 7 bases that match TRBD1. Losses at the gene ends were 2 bases for V and 7 bases for J; bases not matched to a gene: 11. The CDR3 has 15 residues. CDR1 and CDR2 from the germline V gene are SGHKS and YYEKEE (reference sequence).

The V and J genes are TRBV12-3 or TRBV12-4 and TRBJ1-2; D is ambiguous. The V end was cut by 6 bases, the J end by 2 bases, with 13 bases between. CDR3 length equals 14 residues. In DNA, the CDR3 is TGTGCCAGCAGCCCCTACACAGTAAACTATGGCTACACCTTC. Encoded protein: CASSPYTVNYGYTF.

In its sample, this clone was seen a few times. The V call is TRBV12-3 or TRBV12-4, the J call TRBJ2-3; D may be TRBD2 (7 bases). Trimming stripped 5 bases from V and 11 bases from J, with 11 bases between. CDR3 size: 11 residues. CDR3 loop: CASSRGAKQYF. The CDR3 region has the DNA TGTGCCAGCAGTCGGGGGGCAAAGCAGTATTTT.

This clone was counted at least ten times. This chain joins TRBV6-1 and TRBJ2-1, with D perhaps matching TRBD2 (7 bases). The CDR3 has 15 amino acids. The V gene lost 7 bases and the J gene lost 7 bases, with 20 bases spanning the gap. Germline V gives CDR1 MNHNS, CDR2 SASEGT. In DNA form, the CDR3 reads TGTGCCAGCATTTCGGGCGGGAGAGGGGGGAATGAGCAGTTCTTC. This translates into CASISGGRGGNEQFF.

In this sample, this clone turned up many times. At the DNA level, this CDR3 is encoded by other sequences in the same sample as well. In DNA form, the CDR3 reads TGTGCCAGCAGCTTAGAGGGGCAGGGGGCGGATACGCAGTATTTT. Translation: CASSLEGQGADTQYF. This chain joins TRBV11-2 and TRBJ2-3, with TRBD1 matching 8 bases. The CDR3 contains 15 residues. V was clipped by 0 bases and J by 6 bases; unmatched bases: 5. Germline CDR1 and CDR2: SGHAT and FQNNGV.

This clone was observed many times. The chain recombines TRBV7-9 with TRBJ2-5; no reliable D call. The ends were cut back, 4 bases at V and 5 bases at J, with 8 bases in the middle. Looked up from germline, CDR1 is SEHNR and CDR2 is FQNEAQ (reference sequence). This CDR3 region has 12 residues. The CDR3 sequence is CASSSLSETQYF. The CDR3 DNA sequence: TGTGCCAGCAGCTCCCTCTCGGAGACCCAGTACTTC.

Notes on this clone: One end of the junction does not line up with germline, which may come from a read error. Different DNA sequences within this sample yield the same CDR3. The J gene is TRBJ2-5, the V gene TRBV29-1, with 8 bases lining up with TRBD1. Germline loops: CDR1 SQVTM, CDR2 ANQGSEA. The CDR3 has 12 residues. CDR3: CSVAGGRGTQYF. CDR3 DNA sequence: TGTAGCGTCGCAGGGGGCAGGGGGACCCAGTACTTC.